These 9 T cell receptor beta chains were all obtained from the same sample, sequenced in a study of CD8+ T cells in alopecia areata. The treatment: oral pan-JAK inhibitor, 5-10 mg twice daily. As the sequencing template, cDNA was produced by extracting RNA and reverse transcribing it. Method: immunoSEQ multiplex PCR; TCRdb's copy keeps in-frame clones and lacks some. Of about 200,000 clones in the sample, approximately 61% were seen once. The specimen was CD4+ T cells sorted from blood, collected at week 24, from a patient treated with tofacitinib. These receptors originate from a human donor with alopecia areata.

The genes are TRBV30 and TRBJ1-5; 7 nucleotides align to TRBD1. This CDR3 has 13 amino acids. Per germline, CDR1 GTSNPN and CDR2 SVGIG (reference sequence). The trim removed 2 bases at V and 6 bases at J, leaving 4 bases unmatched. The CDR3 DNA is TGTGCCTGGAGTCCGGCAGGGGGTCAGCCCCAGCATTTT. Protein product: CAWSPAGGQPQHF.

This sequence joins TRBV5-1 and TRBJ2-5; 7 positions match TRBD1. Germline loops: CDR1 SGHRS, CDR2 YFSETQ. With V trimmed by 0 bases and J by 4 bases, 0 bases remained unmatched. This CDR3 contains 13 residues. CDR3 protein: CASSLDRGETQYF. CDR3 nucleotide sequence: TGCGCCAGCAGCTTGGACAGGGGAGAGACCCAGTACTTC.

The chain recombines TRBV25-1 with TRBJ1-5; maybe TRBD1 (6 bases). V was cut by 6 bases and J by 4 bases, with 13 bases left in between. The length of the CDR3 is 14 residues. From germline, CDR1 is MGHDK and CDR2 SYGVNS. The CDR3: CASRQTGENQPQHF. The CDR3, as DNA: TGTGCCAGCAGGCAGACAGGTGAAAATCAGCCCCAGCATTTT.

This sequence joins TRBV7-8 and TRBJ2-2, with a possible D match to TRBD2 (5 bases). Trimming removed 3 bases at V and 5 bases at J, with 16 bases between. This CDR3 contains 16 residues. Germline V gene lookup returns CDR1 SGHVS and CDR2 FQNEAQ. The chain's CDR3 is CASSLLLGLGTGELFF. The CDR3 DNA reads TGTGCCAGCAGCTTGCTACTAGGCCTGGGGACCGGGGAGCTGTTTTTT.

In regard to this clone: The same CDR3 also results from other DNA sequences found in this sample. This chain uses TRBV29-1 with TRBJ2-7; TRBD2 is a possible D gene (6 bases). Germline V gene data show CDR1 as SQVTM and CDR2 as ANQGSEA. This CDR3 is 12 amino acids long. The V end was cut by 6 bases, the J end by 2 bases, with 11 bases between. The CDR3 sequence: CSVGTGTYEQYF. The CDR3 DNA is TGCAGCGTGGGGACTGGAACCTACGAGCAGTACTTC.

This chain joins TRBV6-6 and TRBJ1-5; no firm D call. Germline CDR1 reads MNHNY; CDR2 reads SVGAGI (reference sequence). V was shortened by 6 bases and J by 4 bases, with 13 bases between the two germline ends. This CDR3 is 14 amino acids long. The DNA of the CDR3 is TGTGCCAGCAGCTCCGGCAACGGTAATCAGCCCCAGCATTTT. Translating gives CASSSGNGNQPQHF.

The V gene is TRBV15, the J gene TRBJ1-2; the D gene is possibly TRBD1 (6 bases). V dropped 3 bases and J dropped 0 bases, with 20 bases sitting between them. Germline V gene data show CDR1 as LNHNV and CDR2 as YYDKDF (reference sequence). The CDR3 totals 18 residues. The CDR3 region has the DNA TGTGCCACCAGCAGCGGCTTCATCCGGGACAACCCTAACTATGGCTACACCTTC. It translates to CATSSGFIRDNPNYGYTF.

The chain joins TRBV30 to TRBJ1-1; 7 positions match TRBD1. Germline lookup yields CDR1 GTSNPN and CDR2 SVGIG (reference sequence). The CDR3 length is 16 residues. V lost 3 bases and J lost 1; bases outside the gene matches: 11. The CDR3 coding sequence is TGTGCCTGGAGGGGTTGGCAGGGGGTGCCGAACACTGAAGCTTTCTTT. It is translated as CAWRGWQGVPNTEAFF. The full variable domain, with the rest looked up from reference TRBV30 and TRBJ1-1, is SQTIHQWPATLVQPVGSPLSLECTVEGTSNPNLYWYRQAAGRGLQLLFYSVGIGQISSEVPQNLSASRPQDRQFILSSKKLLLSDSGFYLCAWRGWQGVPNTEAFFGQGTRLTVV.

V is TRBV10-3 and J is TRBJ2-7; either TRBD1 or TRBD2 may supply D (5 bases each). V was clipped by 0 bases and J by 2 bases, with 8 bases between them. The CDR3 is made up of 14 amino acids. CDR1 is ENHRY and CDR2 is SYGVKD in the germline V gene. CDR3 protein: CAISESGVPYEQYF. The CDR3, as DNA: TGTGCCATCAGTGAGTCGGGGGTACCCTACGAGCAGTACTTC.